Each of the 24 T cell receptor beta chains below was sequenced from the same sample in a study of shared clonotypes between healthy human individuals. Selected positively for CCR7 and CD45RO-negative, naive CD8 cells excluded terminally differentiated effector memory CD45RA+ cells. Method: immunoSEQ multiplex PCR; TCRdb's copy keeps in-frame clones and lacks some. The repertoire holds some 2.1 million clones, with approximately 94% as singletons. The sequencing sample was made of naive CD8+ T cells sorted from blood. All receptors derive from a man aged 18 to 30 in good health.

Comment on this clone: The sample holds other DNA sequences that translate to the same CDR3. The chain links TRBV9 to TRBJ2-3; a possible D gene is TRBD2 (6 bases). Germline V gives CDR1 SGDLS, CDR2 YYNGEE. Trimming shortened V by 3 bases and J by 3 bases, and 14 bases separated the two germline ends. The CDR3 is made up of 15 amino acids. The chain's CDR3 is CASSADGGGTDTQYF. CDR3 DNA: TGTGCCAGCAGCGCAGACGGGGGTGGGACAGATACGCAGTATTTT.

V usage is TRBV29-1 and J usage is TRBJ2-5, with D perhaps being TRBD1 or TRBD2 (5 bases each). Germline V CDR1 and CDR2: SQVTM, ANQGSEA. The CDR3 has 17 residues. Trimming shortened V by 4 bases and J by 1 base, and 22 bases separated the two germline ends. The CDR3 region is CSVGGTDGPTFQETQYF. The CDR3 DNA sequence: TGCAGCGTTGGGGGGACGGACGGCCCCACATTCCAAGAGACCCAGTACTTC.

The CDR3 loop reads CASSIEATHTEAFF. The CDR3 DNA reads as TGTGCCAGTAGTATAGAGGCGACGCACACTGAAGCTTTCTTT. This sequence joins TRBV19 and TRBJ1-1; D unresolved. Per the germline V gene, CDR1 is LNHDA and CDR2 is SQIVND (reference sequence). Trimming took off 0 bases at V and 3 bases at J, with 8 bases between the two ends. The CDR3 consists of 14 residues.

The chain joins TRBV4-1 to TRBJ2-1, with 8 bases identical to TRBD2. The CDR3 covers 18 residues. V gave up 2 bases and J gave up 8 bases; unmatched junction bases: 17. The V gene's germline CDR1 is MGHRA and CDR2 YSYEKL. The CDR3 DNA follows: TGCGCCAGCAGCCAATTCGCGGGGTCTAGCGGGTTCGTCTATGAGCAGTTCTTC. Translated, it gives CASSQFAGSSGFVYEQFF.

V usage is TRBV19 and J usage is TRBJ2-7; D could derive from TRBD1 or TRBD2 (6 bases each). Trimming shortened V by 4 bases and J by 2 bases, and 15 bases separated the two germline ends. Germline V gives CDR1 LNHDA, CDR2 SQIVND (reference sequence). The CDR3 is made up of 15 amino acids. The CDR3, as DNA: TGTGCCAGTAGTACTGGGACTGAGGGGGCCTACGAGCAGTACTTC. As protein: CASSTGTEGAYEQYF.

The V call is TRBV2, the J call TRBJ2-1, with 9 bases matching TRBD2. J was trimmed by 0 bases and V by 6 bases; bases with no gene match: 9. Per the germline V gene, CDR1 is SNHLY and CDR2 is FYNNEI. The CDR3 is made up of 17 amino acids. CDR3 bases: TGTGCCAGCAGAGGGCTAGCGGGGAGGAGCTCCTACAATGAGCAGTTCTTC. Its protein product is CASRGLAGRSSYNEQFF.

This chain uses TRBV5-6 with TRBJ2-7; 8 bases map to TRBD1. The CDR3 has 13 residues. Trimming took 4 bases from V and 2 from J; bases not matched to a gene: 2. Germline CDR1 SGHDT, CDR2 YYEEEE. The DNA of the CDR3 is TGTGCCAGCAGCGAGGACAGGGCCTACGAGCAGTACTTC. Translated, it gives CASSEDRAYEQYF.

Comment on this clone: Other DNA sequences from this sample encode an identical CDR3 as well. The chain carries TRBV30 and TRBJ2-3; no firm D call. V was trimmed by 0 bases and J by 6 bases, leaving 10 bases between them. Germline V lookup: CDR1 GTSNPN, CDR2 SVGIG (reference sequence). This CDR3 comprises 13 residues. The CDR3 nucleotides read TGTGCCTGGAGTGTCGGGTCGGGCGATACGCAGTATTTT. Translation gives CAWSVGSGDTQYF.

The V and J genes are TRBV28 and TRBJ1-1; 7 bases agree with TRBD1. Germline V gene sequence: CDR1 MDHEN, CDR2 SYDVKM. There are 14 residues in the CDR3. V trimming: 5 bases; J trimming: 6 bases; junction bases outside the gene matches: 9. The CDR3 spells CASSTGASDPEAFF. CDR3 sequence (DNA): TGTGCCAGCAGTACAGGGGCGTCAGACCCTGAAGCTTTCTTT.

On this clone itself: This specimen includes other DNA sequences encoding the same CDR3. J is TRBJ1-5 and V is TRBV9; no clear D gene. The germline CDR1 and CDR2 sequences are SGDLS and YYNGEE. The CDR3 runs to 14 residues. The V and J ends lost 0 bases and 3 bases respectively, with 7 bases between them. In nucleotides, the CDR3 is TGTGCCAGCAGCGTAGGCGGGGTCAATCAGCCCCAGCATTTT. Its translation is CASSVGGVNQPQHF.

Turning to this clone: The same CDR3 arises from other DNA sequences in this sample as well. The J gene is TRBJ2-7, the V gene TRBV27; D is uncertain. Germline-derived CDR1 and CDR2 are MNHEY and SMNVEV (reference sequence). Trimming stripped 3 bases from V and 2 bases from J, with 8 bases between. CDR3 length: 13 amino acids. The CDR3 sequence is CASSFRGTYEQYF. The DNA for the CDR3 is TGTGCCAGCAGTTTTCGTGGGACCTACGAGCAGTACTTC.

J is TRBJ2-1 and V is TRBV9, with TRBD2 matching over 7 bases. The ends lost 3 bases at V and 2 bases at J; junction bases unmatched: 8. The CDR3 is 16 amino acids. Germline CDR1 is SGDLS and CDR2 is YYNGEE. CDR3 sequence (DNA): TGTGCCAGCAGCGCGTCAAAGCGGGACGCCTACAATGAGCAGTTCTTC. This translates into CASSASKRDAYNEQFF.

The V call is TRBV6-5, the J call TRBJ1-5, with unresolved D. V was cut by 7 bases and J by 5 bases, with 12 bases left in between. The CDR3 sequence is 13 residues long. Germline V CDR1 and CDR2: MNHEY, SVGAGI. The CDR3 is CASTAGSDQPQHF. The CDR3 region has the DNA TGTGCCAGCACGGCGGGGTCGGATCAGCCCCAGCATTTT.

The V call is TRBV7-8, the J call TRBJ2-7; 9 bases are shared with TRBD2. The CDR3 extends over 16 amino acids. Germline CDR1 is SGHVS and CDR2 is FQNEAQ. The junction had 5 bases not matched to a gene; V was cut back by 1 base and J by 1 base. In DNA, the CDR3 is TGTGCCAGCAGCTTAGGTACTAGCGGGTCATCCTACGAGCAGTACTTC. Its protein product is CASSLGTSGSSYEQYF.

Turning to this clone: The sample carries other DNA sequences with the same CDR3. This chain links TRBV4-1 with TRBJ2-7; 7 bases map to TRBD1. The CDR3 runs 15 residues. CDR1 is MGHRA and CDR2 is YSYEKL in the germline V gene. The trim removed 0 bases at V and 1 base at J, leaving 3 bases unmatched. CDR3 sequence: CASSQERQGSYEQYF. The CDR3 DNA reads as TGCGCCAGCAGCCAAGAAAGACAGGGATCCTACGAGCAGTACTTC.

The gene calls are TRBV7-9 and TRBJ2-3, with D perhaps TRBD1 or TRBD2 (5 bases each). The CDR3 contains 13 residues. Germline V gives CDR1 SEHNR, CDR2 FQNEAQ (reference sequence). The CDR3 here is CGEIGAGTDTQYF. Here the CDR3 DNA reads TGTGGGGAGATCGGGGCCGGCACAGATACGCAGTATTTT.

The genes are TRBV5-6 and TRBJ1-1; the match to TRBD1 covers 10 bases. Per germline, CDR1 SGHDT and CDR2 YYEEEE. V dropped 3 bases and J dropped 5; count of bases not matched to a gene: 7. This CDR3 is 15 amino acids long. DNA of the CDR3: TGTGCCAGCAGCTCCTACCCGGGACAGGGGACTGAAGCTTTCTTT. It is translated as CASSSYPGQGTEAFF.

CDR3 region: CASSSRSGTSTDTQYF. DNA for the CDR3: TGTGCCAGCAGCTCACGGAGCGGGACTAGCACAGATACGCAGTATTTT. The gene calls are TRBV9 and TRBJ2-3; 7 bases agree with TRBD2. V trimming: 4 bases; J trimming: 0 bases; junction bases outside the gene matches: 8. The CDR3 is 16 residues long. Germline assignment: CDR1 SGDLS and CDR2 YYNGEE.

V is TRBV6-1 and J is TRBJ1-5; 7 bases are a match to TRBD1. This CDR3 has 17 residues. Germline-derived CDR1 and CDR2 are MNHNS and SASEGT. V shed 5 bases and J 3 bases; nucleotides not matched to a gene: 13. CDR3 loop: CASSKGRQGVANQPQHF. Written as DNA, the CDR3 is TGTGCCAGCAGTAAAGGACGGCAGGGGGTTGCCAATCAGCCCCAGCATTTT.

The chain couples TRBV6-1 to TRBJ1-1; D ambiguous. Per the germline V gene, CDR1 is MNHNS and CDR2 is SASEGT. The CDR3 totals 14 residues. V gave up 5 bases and J gave up 4 bases, with 14 bases separating them. Written as DNA, the CDR3 is TGTGCCAGCAGTTTAGGAGTCTGGGGCACTGAAGCTTTCTTT. Translated, it gives CASSLGVWGTEAFF.

The chain has TRBV30 and TRBJ1-4, with TRBD1 matching over 8 bases. V dropped 4 bases and J dropped 2; count of bases not matched to a gene: 18. The CDR3 is made up of 19 amino acids. The germline gives CDR1 GTSNPN, CDR2 SVGIG (reference sequence). CDR3 coding DNA: TGTGCCTGGACCGCCGGGGCGACAGGGGAACTTTGGACTAATGAAAAACTGTTTTTT. It encodes CAWTAGATGELWTNEKLFF.

The gene calls are TRBV4-3 and TRBJ2-7; 11 positions match TRBD1. The CDR3 totals 15 residues. Germline-derived CDR1 and CDR2 are LGHNA and YSLEER. Losses at the gene ends were 1 base for V and 3 bases for J; bases not matched to a gene: 2. The CDR3 sequence: CASSQVGTGGYEQYF. The CDR3 DNA sequence: TGCGCCAGCAGCCAAGTCGGGACAGGGGGCTACGAGCAGTACTTC.

The genes are TRBV29-1 and TRBJ2-5; 7 bases match TRBD2. The CDR3 is 15 residues long. V trimming: 6 bases; J trimming: 0 bases; junction bases outside the gene matches: 10. Germline CDR1 and CDR2: SQVTM and ANQGSEA. CDR3 loop: CSVPARGSNQETQYF. The DNA of the CDR3 is TGCAGCGTCCCCGCGCGGGGGTCAAACCAAGAGACCCAGTACTTC.

The chain recombines TRBV7-9 with TRBJ2-4, with D tentatively TRBD2 (5 bases). This CDR3 has 15 amino acids. V was cut by 5 bases and J by 0 bases, with 11 bases left in between. Germline values: CDR1 SEHNR, CDR2 FQNEAQ (reference sequence). CDR3 sequence reads: CASSQSGLAKNIQYF. The CDR3 DNA reads TGTGCCAGCAGCCAGAGCGGACTAGCCAAAAACATTCAGTACTTC.